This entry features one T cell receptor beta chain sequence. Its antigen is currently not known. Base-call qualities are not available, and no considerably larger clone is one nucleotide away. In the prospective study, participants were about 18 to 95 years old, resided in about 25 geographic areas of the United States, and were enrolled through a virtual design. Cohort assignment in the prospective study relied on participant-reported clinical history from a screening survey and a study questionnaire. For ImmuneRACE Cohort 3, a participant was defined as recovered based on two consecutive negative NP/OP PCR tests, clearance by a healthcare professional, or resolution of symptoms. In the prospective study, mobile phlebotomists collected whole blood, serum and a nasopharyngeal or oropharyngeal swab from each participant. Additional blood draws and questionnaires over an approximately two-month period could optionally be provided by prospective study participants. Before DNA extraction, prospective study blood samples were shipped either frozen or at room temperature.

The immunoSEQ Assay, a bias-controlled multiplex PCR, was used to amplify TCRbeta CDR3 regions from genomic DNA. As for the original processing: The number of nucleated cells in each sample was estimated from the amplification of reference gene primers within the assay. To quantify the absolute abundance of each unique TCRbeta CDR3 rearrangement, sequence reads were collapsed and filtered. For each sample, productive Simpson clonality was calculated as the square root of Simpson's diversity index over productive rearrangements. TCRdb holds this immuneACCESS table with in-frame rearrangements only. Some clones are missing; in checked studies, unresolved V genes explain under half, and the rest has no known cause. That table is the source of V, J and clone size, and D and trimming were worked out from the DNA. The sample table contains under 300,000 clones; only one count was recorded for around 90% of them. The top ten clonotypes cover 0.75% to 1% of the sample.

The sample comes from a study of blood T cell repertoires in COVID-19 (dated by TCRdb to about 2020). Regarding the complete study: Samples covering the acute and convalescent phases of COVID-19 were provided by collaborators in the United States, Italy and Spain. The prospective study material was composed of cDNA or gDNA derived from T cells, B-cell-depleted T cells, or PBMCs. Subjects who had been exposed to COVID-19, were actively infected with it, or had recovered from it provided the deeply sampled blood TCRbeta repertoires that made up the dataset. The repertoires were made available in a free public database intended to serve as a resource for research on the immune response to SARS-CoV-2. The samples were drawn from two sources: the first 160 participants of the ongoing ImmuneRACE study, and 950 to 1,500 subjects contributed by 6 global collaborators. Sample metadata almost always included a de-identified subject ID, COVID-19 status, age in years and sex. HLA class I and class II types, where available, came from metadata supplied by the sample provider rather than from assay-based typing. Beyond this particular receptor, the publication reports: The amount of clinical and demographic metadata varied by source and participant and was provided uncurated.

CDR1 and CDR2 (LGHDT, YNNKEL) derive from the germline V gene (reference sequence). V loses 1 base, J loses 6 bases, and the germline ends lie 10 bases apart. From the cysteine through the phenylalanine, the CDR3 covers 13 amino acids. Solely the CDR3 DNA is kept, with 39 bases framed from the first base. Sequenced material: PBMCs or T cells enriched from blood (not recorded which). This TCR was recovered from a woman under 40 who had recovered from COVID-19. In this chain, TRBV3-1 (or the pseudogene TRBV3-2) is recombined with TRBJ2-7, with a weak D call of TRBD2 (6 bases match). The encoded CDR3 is CASSQAGLSEQYF. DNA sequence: TGTGCCAGCAGCCAAGCTGGACTAAGCGAGCAGTACTTC.